This T cell receptor beta chain emerged from a study of shared clonotypes between healthy human individuals. Here immunoSEQ multiplex PCR was the method, and the copy in TCRdb shows in-frame clones only, minus some. The repertoire holds 2,500,000 or so clones, about nine tenths seen once, with 0.37% in the top ten. Germline V CDR1 and CDR2: GTSNPN, SVGIG (reference sequence). The CDR3 sequence is 15 residues long. With V trimmed by 2 bases and J by 3 bases, 6 bases remained unmatched. J is TRBJ2-1 and V is TRBV30; 8 bases are shared with TRBD2. This clonotype was sampled from a man in his late teens or twenties in good health. Some clones in this sample may be carry-over from other donors' samples. Sequencing input: naive CD4+ T cells from PBMCs. Documented subset: CD45RA+ positively selected. Written as DNA, the CDR3 is TGTGCCTGGAGTAGGACTAGCTTGTACTACAATGAGCAGTTCTTC. It specifies CAWSRTSLYYNEQFF.